This TCR beta chain was observed in a study of cytomegalovirus exposure and HLA in healthy donors. General study results and limits: Near-uniform donor sequencing depth was presumed by presence/absence analyses.

On this clone: Its specificity is unknown.

Per the germline V gene, CDR1 is MNHEY and CDR2 is SVGAGI. V lost 2 bases and J 5 bases, leaving 12 bases between the germline ends. The CDR3 runs to 15 residues. The PCR was carried out with 60 Vbeta primers and 13 Jbeta primers. Clones were read by immunoSEQ multiplex PCR, and TCRdb kept only the in-frame ones, dropping some. The sample includes 85,000 to 120,000 clones, 70% to 80% seen only once; the top ten take approximately 0.8%. The donors gave bone marrow, and they were healthy. Sequencing was done on a sample of PBMCs. This sequence joins TRBV6-5 and TRBJ2-2; TRBD2 is a possible D gene (6 bases). The clonotype originates from a boy aged 10-17 years in good health and CMV-seronegative. The CDR3 here is CASSYAVAGTGELFF. CDR3 coding DNA: TGTGCCAGCAGTTACGCGGTTGCGGGGACCGGGGAGCTGTTTTTT.